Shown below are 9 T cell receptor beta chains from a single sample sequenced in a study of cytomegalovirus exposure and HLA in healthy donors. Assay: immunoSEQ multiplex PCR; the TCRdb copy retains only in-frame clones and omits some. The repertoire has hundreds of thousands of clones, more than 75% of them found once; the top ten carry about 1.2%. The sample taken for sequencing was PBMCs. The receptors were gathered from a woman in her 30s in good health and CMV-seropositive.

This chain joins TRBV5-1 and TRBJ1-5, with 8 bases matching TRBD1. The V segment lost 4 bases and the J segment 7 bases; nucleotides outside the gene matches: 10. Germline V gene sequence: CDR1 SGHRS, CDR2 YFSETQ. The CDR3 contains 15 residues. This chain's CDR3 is CASSPGGTEGQPQHF. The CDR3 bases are TGCGCCAGCAGCCCAGGGGGCACCGAGGGGCAGCCCCAGCATTTT.

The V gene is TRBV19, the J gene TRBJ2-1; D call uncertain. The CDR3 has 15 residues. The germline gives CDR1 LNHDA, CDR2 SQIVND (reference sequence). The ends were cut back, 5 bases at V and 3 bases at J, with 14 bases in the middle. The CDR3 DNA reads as TGTGCCAGTAGTTCCTCAACGGGTCTCTACAATGAGCAGTTCTTC. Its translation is CASSSSTGLYNEQFF. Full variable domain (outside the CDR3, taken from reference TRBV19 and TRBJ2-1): DGGITQSPKYLFRKEGQNVTLSCEQNLNHDAMYWYRQDPGQGLRLIYYSQIVNDFQKGDIAEGYSVSREKKESFPLTVTSAQKNPTAFYLCASSSSTGLYNEQFFGPGTRLTVL.

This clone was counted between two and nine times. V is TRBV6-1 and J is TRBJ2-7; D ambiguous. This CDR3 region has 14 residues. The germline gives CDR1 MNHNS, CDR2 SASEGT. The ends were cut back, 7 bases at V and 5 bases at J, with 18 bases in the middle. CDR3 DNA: TGTGCCAGCATTGCGAGCCACGTAAGTGACGAGCAGTACTTC. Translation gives CASIASHVSDEQYF.

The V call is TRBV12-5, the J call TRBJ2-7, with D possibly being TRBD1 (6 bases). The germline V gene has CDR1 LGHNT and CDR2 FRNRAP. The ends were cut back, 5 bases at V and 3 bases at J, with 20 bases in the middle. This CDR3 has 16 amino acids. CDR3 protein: CASGPVPGHTFYEQYF. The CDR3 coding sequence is TGTGCTAGTGGTCCCGTACCGGGACACACTTTCTACGAGCAGTACTTC.

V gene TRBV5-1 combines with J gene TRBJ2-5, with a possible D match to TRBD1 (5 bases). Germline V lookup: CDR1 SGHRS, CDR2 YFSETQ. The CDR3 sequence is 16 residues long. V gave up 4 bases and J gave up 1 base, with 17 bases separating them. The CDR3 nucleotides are TGCGCCAGCAGCGCCCCCCCCCGACAGAGCCAAGAGACCCAGTACTTC. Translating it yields CASSAPPRQSQETQYF.

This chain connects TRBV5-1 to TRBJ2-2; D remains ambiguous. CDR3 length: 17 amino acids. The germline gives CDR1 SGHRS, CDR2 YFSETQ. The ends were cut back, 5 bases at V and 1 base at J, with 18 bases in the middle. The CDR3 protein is CASSLGAALGNTGELFF. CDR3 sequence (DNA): TGCGCCAGCAGTCTGGGTGCGGCCCTTGGGAACACCGGGGAGCTGTTTTTT.

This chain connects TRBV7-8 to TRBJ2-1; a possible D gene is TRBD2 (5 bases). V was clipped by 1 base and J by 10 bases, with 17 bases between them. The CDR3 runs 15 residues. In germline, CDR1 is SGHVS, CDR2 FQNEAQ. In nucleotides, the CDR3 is TGTGCCAGCAGCTTAGTACCCGGTAGGAGGTGGGAGCAGTTCTTC. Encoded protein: CASSLVPGRRWEQFF.

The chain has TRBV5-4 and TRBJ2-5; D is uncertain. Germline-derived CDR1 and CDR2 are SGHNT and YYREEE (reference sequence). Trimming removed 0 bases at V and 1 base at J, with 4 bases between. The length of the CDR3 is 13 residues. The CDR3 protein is CASSLVGQETQYF. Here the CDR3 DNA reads TGTGCCAGCAGCTTGGTCGGCCAAGAGACCCAGTACTTC.

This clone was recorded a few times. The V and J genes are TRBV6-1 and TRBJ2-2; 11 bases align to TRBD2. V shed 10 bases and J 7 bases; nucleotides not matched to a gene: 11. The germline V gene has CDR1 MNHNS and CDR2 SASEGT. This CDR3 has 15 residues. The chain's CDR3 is CATLPTSGSVGELFF. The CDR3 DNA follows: TGTGCCACACTTCCCACTAGCGGGAGCGTCGGGGAGCTGTTTTTT.